The rows below give T cell receptor beta chains drawn from one sample of a study of regulatory T cells in long-lasting Graves disease. TCRdb called the multiplex PCR reads again in MiXCR, with one record for every CDR3 protein. This repertoire shows 530,000 or so distinct CDR3 sequences, approximately 15% found once; its top ten account for 8% to 10%. The same sample was also studied in work on T cells in Graves' hyperthyroidism and ophthalmopathy.

The material was peripheral blood mononuclear cells (PBMCs), obtained at new diagnosis, from a patient treated with antithyroid drugs. These receptors came from a man aged 30 to 39 with Graves disease. CDR3s include the opening cysteine and the closing phenylalanine or tryptophan. The D gene is left open where the match is weak. A clone size is listed for some rows: how often the clone was seen (once, few, many), or a class if it is expanded.

>TRBD2|TRBJ2-7|many|TRBV12-3/TRBV12-4
CASSHLTSAFSYEQYF
TGTGCCAGCAGCCACCTGACTAGCGCGTTCTCCTACGAGCAGTACTTC
>TRBD1|TRBJ2-7|.|TRBV7-9
CASTVWKGQGTYEQYF
TGTGCCAGTACAGTTTGGAAGGGACAGGGGACCTACGAGCAGTACTTC
>.|TRBJ1-3|many|TRBV18
CASSPAAGTGNTIYF
TGTGCCAGCTCACCGGCCGCGGGGACTGGAAACACCATATATTTT
>.|TRBJ2-7|few|TRBV20-1
CSAGEGRRGIGEQYF
TGCAGTGCTGGAGAGGGTCGGCGAGGGATTGGGGAGCAGTACTTC
>TRBD1|TRBJ1-2|.|TRBV29-1
CSVEGRDRVGGYTF
TGCAGCGTTGAGGGCAGGGACAGGGTTGGTGGCTACACCTTC
>.|TRBJ2-7|.|TRBV20-1
CSAFRASYEQYF
TGCAGTGCTTTTCGGGCCTCCTACGAGCAGTACTTC
>.|TRBJ2-1|few|TRBV12-3/TRBV12-4
CASSFYGTHSNTQDEQFF
TGTGCCAGCAGTTTTTATGGGACACATTCAAACACACAGGATGAGCAGTTCTTC
>.|TRBJ1-2|many|TRBV10-3
CAISAVVGYGYTF
TGTGCCATCAGTGCCGTGGTCGGCTATGGCTACACCTTC
>.|TRBJ2-5|many|TRBV18
CASSPRTERETQYF
TGTGCCAGCTCACCTAGGACAGAGAGGGAGACCCAGTACTTC
>TRBD2|TRBJ2-3|many|TRBV6-1
CASSGLAGTDTQYF
TGTGCCAGCAGTGGACTAGCGGGCACAGATACGCAGTATTTT
>.|TRBJ2-7|many|TRBV10-3
CAISEVSYEQYF
TGTGCCATCAGTGAGGTGTCATACGAGCAGTACTTC
>TRBD1|TRBJ2-2|few|TRBV5-1
CASSLGDRDDTGELFF
TGCGCCAGCAGCTTAGGGGACAGGGACGACACCGGGGAGCTGTTTTTT
>.|TRBJ2-1|many|TRBV7-2
CASSLDPGISYNEQFF
TGTGCCAGCAGCTTAGATCCTGGGATCTCCTACAATGAGCAGTTCTTC
>.|TRBJ2-1|many|TRBV6-5
CASSYPVLSSYNEQFF
TGTGCCAGCAGTTACCCCGTGTTGAGCTCCTACAATGAGCAGTTCTTC
>TRBD2|TRBJ2-7|.|TRBV3-1
CASSQGLAEQYF
TGTGCCAGCAGCCAAGGACTAGCTGAGCAGTACTTC
>.|TRBJ1-5|few|TRBV15
CATSIVRTVGQPQHF
TGTGCCACCAGCATTGTCCGGACCGTTGGTCAGCCCCAGCATTTT
>.|TRBJ1-6|many|TRBV19
CASTHGAGRNSPLHF
TGTGCCAGTACCCATGGGGCAGGGAGGAATTCACCCCTCCACTTT
>.|TRBJ1-5|many|TRBV7-2
CASSLEQLGNQPQHF
TGTGCCAGCAGCTTAGAACAGCTCGGCAATCAGCCCCAGCATTTT
>.|TRBJ2-3|.|TRBV6-1
CASSPRARTRPTTDTQYF
TGTGCCAGCAGTCCCCGAGCCCGGACTCGGCCAACCACAGATACGCAGTATTTT
>.|TRBJ1-1|many|TRBV5-1
CASSSGSRGRNTEAFF
TGCGCCAGCAGCTCGGGGTCAAGGGGTCGGAACACTGAAGCTTTCTTT
>.|TRBJ2-7|.|TRBV27
CASIKWVPYEQYF
TGTGCCAGCATTAAGTGGGTTCCCTACGAGCAGTACTTC
>.|TRBJ2-1|many|TRBV29-1
CSVWWGQGNEQFF
TGCAGCGTGTGGTGGGGGCAAGGGAATGAGCAGTTCTTC
>TRBD1|TRBJ2-1|.|TRBV29-1
CSVPFRGHGLIYSYNEQFF
TGCAGCGTCCCTTTCAGGGGGCATGGACTAATATACTCCTACAATGAGCAGTTCTTC
>.|TRBJ1-2|once|TRBV18
CASSPTELANYGYTF
TGTGCCAGCTCACCGACTGAGTTAGCTAACTATGGCTACACCTTC
>TRBD1|TRBJ2-2|few|TRBV20-1
CSARDRGGTGELFF
TGCAGTGCTCGGGACAGGGGGGGCACCGGGGAGCTGTTTTTT
>TRBD1|TRBJ2-3|.|TRBV7-2
CASSSFGTGDTDTQYF
TGTGCCAGCAGCTCATTCGGGACAGGGGACACAGATACGCAGTATTTT
>.|TRBJ2-7|many|TRBV12-5
CASGLGEPMTYEQYF
TGTGCTAGTGGTTTGGGCGAGCCGATGACCTACGAGCAGTACTTC
>.|TRBJ2-7|many|TRBV27
CASRERADEQYF
TGTGCCAGCAGAGAAAGGGCCGACGAGCAGTACTTC
>.|TRBJ1-5|few|TRBV9
CASSAAGTPNQPQHF
TGTGCCAGCAGCGCCGCCGGGACACCTAATCAGCCCCAGCATTTT
>.|TRBJ1-4|many|TRBV6-1
CASTPTGPNEKLFF
TGTGCCAGCACCCCGACAGGCCCTAATGAAAAACTGTTTTTT
>.|TRBJ2-5|many|TRBV7-9
CASSGVEGETQYF
TGTGCCAGCAGCGGGGTCGAGGGGGAGACCCAGTACTTC
>.|TRBJ2-1|few|TRBV6-1
CASVSNSYNEQSF
TGTGCCAGCGTCTCTAACTCCTACAATGAGCAGTCCTTC
>.|TRBJ2-3|many|TRBV7-2
CASSFDGFSTDTQYF
TGTGCCAGCAGCTTCGACGGGTTTTCCACAGATACGCAGTATTTT
>TRBD2|TRBJ2-6|many|TRBV12-3/TRBV12-4
CASSFSLGLAPRTGANVLTF
TGTGCCAGCAGTTTTTCGCTAGGACTAGCGCCCAGAACTGGGGCCAACGTCCTGACTTTC